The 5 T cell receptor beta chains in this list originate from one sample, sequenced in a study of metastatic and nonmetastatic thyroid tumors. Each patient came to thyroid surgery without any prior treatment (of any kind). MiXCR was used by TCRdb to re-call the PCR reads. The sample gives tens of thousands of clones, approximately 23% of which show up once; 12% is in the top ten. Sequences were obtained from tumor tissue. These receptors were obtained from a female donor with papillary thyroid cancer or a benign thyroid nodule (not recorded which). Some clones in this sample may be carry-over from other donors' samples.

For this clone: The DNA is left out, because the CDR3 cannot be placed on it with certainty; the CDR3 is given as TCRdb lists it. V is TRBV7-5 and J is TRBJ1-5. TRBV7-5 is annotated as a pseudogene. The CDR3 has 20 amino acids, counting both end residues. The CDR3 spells CISVPDYPPLEGLHNQPQHF.

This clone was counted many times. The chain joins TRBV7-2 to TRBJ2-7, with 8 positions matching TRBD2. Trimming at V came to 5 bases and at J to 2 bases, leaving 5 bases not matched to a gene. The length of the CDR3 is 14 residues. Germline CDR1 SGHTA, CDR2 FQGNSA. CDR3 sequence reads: CASSPSGSPYEQYF. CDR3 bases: TGTGCCAGCAGCCCCAGCGGGAGCCCCTACGAGCAGTACTTC. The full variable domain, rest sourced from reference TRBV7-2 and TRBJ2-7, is GAGVSQSPSNKVTEKGKDVELRCDPISGHTALYWYRQSLGQGLEFLIYFQGNSAPDKSGLPSDRFSAERTGGSVSTLTIQRTQQEDSAVYLCASSPSGSPYEQYFGPGTRLTVT.

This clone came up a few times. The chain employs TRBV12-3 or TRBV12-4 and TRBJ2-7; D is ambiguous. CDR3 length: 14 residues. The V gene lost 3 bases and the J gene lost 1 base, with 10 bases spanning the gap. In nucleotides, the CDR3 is TGTGCCAGCAGTTTTAGACTGAGTTCCTACGAGCAGTACTTC. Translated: CASSFRLSSYEQYF.

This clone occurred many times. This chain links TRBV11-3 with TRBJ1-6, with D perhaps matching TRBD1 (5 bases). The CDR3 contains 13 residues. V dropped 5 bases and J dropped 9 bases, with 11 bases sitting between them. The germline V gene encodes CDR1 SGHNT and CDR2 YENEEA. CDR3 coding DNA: TGTGCCAGCAGCCCCCGAGGGGTTTCACCCCTCCACTTT. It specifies CASSPRGVSPLHF.

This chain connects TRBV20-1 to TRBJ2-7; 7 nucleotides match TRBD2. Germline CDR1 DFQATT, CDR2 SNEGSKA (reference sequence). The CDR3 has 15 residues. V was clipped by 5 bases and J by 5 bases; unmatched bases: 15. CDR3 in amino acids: CSAWTRGPLGDEQYF. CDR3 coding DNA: TGCAGTGCTTGGACTAGAGGTCCACTCGGCGACGAGCAGTACTTC.